These 25 T cell receptor beta chains were all obtained from the same sample, sequenced in a study of blood T cell repertoires in COVID-19. TCRdb keeps only in-frame clones here, not all; method: immunoSEQ multiplex PCR. Here the sample spans under 200,000 clones, 90% being singletons. The source material was peripheral blood. These receptors originate from a man in his forties or fifties with acute or convalescent COVID-19.

CDR3 sequence reads: CASSPDLRNQPQHF. In nucleotides, the CDR3 is TGTGCCAGCAGCCCGGACTTACGAAATCAGCCCCAGCATTTT. The V gene is TRBV4-2, the J gene TRBJ1-5; D remains ambiguous. The V end lost 4 bases, the J end lost 4 bases, and 11 bases lay between the germline ends. Per the germline V gene, CDR1 is LGHNA and CDR2 is YNFKEQ. CDR3 length: 14 residues.

This chain uses TRBV25-1 with TRBJ1-2, with 7 bases matching TRBD1. Germline V gene lookup returns CDR1 MGHDK and CDR2 SYGVNS. The CDR3 has 14 residues. Germline trimming cut 1 base from V and 3 bases from J; bases unmatched to any gene: 2. The DNA of the CDR3 is TGTGCCAGCAGTGAATCCGGGACAGACTATGGCTACACCTTC. It encodes CASSESGTDYGYTF.

The V gene is TRBV15, the J gene TRBJ2-1; maybe TRBD2 (5 bases). V shed 3 bases and J shed 0 bases, with 12 bases lying between them. Germline V gene sequence: CDR1 LNHNV, CDR2 YYDKDF (reference sequence). The CDR3 consists of 16 residues. CDR3 DNA: TGTGCCACCAGCAGGGAGCGGTACAGCTCCTACAATGAGCAGTTCTTC. Its protein is CATSRERYSSYNEQFF.

The V and J genes are TRBV9 and TRBJ2-1; a weak D match, TRBD2 (5 bases). Trimming took 0 bases from V and 7 from J, leaving 14 bases between them. From germline, CDR1 is SGDLS and CDR2 YYNGEE. This CDR3 is 15 amino acids long. CDR3 bases: TGTGCCAGCAGCGTAGACGGGAAGTGGGGAAATGAGCAGTTCTTC. Translated: CASSVDGKWGNEQFF.

Concerning this clone: This same CDR3 is encoded by further DNA sequences in the sample. This rearrangement joins TRBV10-3 to TRBJ1-1; 8 bases align to TRBD1. Germline V gene data show CDR1 as ENHRY and CDR2 as SYGVKD. Trimming removed 11 bases from V and 6 bases from J; junction bases left unmatched: 11. The CDR3 spans 13 residues. The chain's CDR3 is CAASDRESSEAFF. For the CDR3, the DNA is TGTGCCGCTTCGGACAGGGAGTCCTCTGAAGCTTTCTTT.

In its sample, this clone was seen a few times. This CDR3 reads CASSLEASGGFGDTQYF. CDR3 nucleotide sequence: TGTGCCAGCAGCTTGGAGGCTAGCGGGGGGTTTGGAGATACGCAGTATTTT. The chain carries TRBV5-4 and TRBJ2-3; 11 bases line up with TRBD2. The junction had 8 bases not matched to a gene; V was cut back by 0 bases and J by 5 bases. The V gene's germline CDR1 is SGHNT and CDR2 YYREEE (reference sequence). The CDR3 spans 17 residues.

V is TRBV9 and J is TRBJ2-5; D uncertain. Between the trimmed V and J ends, which lost 4 bases and 7 bases, there was a span of 17 bases. Germline CDR1 SGDLS, CDR2 YYNGEE. The CDR3 has 14 residues. CDR3 sequence: CASSPQNRVGTQYF. As DNA, the CDR3 is TGTGCCAGCAGCCCCCAGAATCGGGTGGGGACCCAGTACTTC.

V usage is TRBV7-9 and J usage is TRBJ2-5, with a possible D match to TRBD1 (6 bases). V gave up 7 bases and J gave up 4 bases, with 16 bases separating them. The CDR3 length is 14 residues. Germline loops: CDR1 SEHNR, CDR2 FQNEAQ (reference sequence). The CDR3 sequence is CASNQDRNGETQYF. Here the CDR3 DNA reads TGTGCCAGCAACCAAGACAGGAATGGAGAGACCCAGTACTTC.

CDR3 in DNA: TGTGCCATCAGTGGTCTACAGCTGGAGCAGTACTTC. As protein: CAISGLQLEQYF. The gene calls are TRBV10-3 and TRBJ2-7; no clear D gene. This CDR3 spans 12 amino acids. CDR1 ENHRY and CDR2 SYGVKD come from the germline V gene. V shed 4 bases and J shed 7 bases, with 11 bases lying between them.

The chain has TRBV5-4 and TRBJ2-3, with 7 bases identical to TRBD1. CDR3 size: 15 residues. V trimming: 2 bases; J trimming: 3 bases; junction bases outside the gene matches: 6. CDR1 SGHNT and CDR2 YYREEE come from the germline V gene (reference sequence). CDR3 sequence: CASSLPGQRTDTQYF. In nucleotides, the CDR3 is TGTGCCAGCAGCTTACCGGGACAGAGAACAGATACGCAGTATTTT. The complete variable domain, with remaining parts taken from reference TRBV5-4 and TRBJ2-3, reads ETGVTQSPTHLIKTRGQQVTLRCSSQSGHNTVSWYQQALGQGPQFIFQYYREEENGRGNFPPRFSGLQFPNYSSELNVNALELDDSALYLCASSLPGQRTDTQYFGPGTRLTVL.

The chain joins TRBV7-2 to TRBJ1-2; D is uncertain. Germline CDR1 reads SGHTA; CDR2 reads FQGNSA. V lost 1 base and J 2 bases, leaving 11 bases between the germline ends. The CDR3 extends over 15 amino acids. CDR3 in amino acids: CASSLEQWSNYGYTF. DNA for the CDR3: TGTGCCAGCAGCTTAGAACAGTGGTCCAACTATGGCTACACCTTC.

The chain combines TRBV7-8 with TRBJ1-4; 9 bases line up with TRBD1. This CDR3 region has 14 residues. CDR1 is SGHVS and CDR2 is FQNEAQ in the germline V gene. With 6 bases clipped from V and 8 bases from J, the junction kept 7 bases outside the gene matches. CDR3 loop: CASSPGTGKEKLFF. The DNA of the CDR3 is TGTGCCAGCAGTCCCGGGACAGGGAAGGAAAAACTGTTTTTT. The entire variable domain, with the rest obtained from reference TRBV7-8 and TRBJ1-4, is as follows: GAGVSQSPRYKVAKRGQDVALRCDPISGHVSLFWYQQALGQGPEFLTYFQNEAQLDKSGLPSDRFFAERPEGSVSTLKIQRTQQEDSAVYLCASSPGTGKEKLFFGSGTQLSVL.

This clone was picked up one time. The chain is built from TRBV27 and TRBJ2-1, with 7 bases matching TRBD1. Germline V gives CDR1 MNHEY, CDR2 SMNVEV (reference sequence). Losses at the gene ends were 6 bases for V and 16 bases for J; bases not matched to a gene: 9. The CDR3 spans 11 residues. The CDR3 here is CASSWDSSYFF. For the CDR3, the DNA is TGTGCCAGCAGCTGGGACAGTAGTTATTTCTTC.

The chain links TRBV5-1 to TRBJ1-2; D uncertain. CDR1 and CDR2 from the germline V gene are SGHRS and YFSETQ. Trimming left V 0 bases short and J 8 bases short, with 8 bases between. The CDR3 runs to 12 residues. The CDR3 bases are TGCGCCAGCAGCTTGGGAGGATCCGGCTACACCTTC. Protein product: CASSLGGSGYTF.

The J gene is TRBJ2-7, the V gene TRBV5-1; no definite D call. V was shortened by 0 bases and J by 6 bases, with 16 bases between the two germline ends. The CDR3 is made up of 15 amino acids. Germline loops: CDR1 SGHRS, CDR2 YFSETQ. The CDR3 sequence: CASSLDGNGHAEQYF. As DNA, the CDR3 is TGCGCCAGCAGCTTGGACGGAAATGGGCACGCCGAGCAGTACTTC.

The chain combines TRBV29-1 with TRBJ2-2; TRBD1 agrees at 10 bases. The junction had 4 bases not matched to a gene; V was cut back by 5 bases and J by 1 base. Germline lookup yields CDR1 SQVTM and CDR2 ANQGSEA. The CDR3 length is 15 residues. CDR3 DNA: TGCAGCGTTTATGGGACAGGGGAGAACACCGGGGAGCTGTTTTTT. Encoded protein: CSVYGTGENTGELFF.

The rearrangement uses TRBV29-1 and TRBJ2-7, with D tentatively TRBD2 (6 bases). Trimming shortened V by 6 bases and J by 9 bases, and 18 bases separated the two germline ends. There are 12 residues in the CDR3. Germline V gene data show CDR1 as SQVTM and CDR2 as ANQGSEA. CDR3 sequence reads: CSVGLDATGQYF. CDR3 nucleotide sequence: TGCAGCGTGGGACTTGACGCTACGGGGCAGTACTTC.

The chain combines TRBV5-6 with TRBJ2-1, with D perhaps matching TRBD2 (6 bases). The V gene lost 4 bases and the J gene lost 0 bases, with 8 bases spanning the gap. Germline V CDR1 and CDR2: SGHDT, YYEEEE. This CDR3 region has 14 residues. CDR3 residues: CASSPGSSYNEQFF. The CDR3 bases are TGTGCCAGCAGCCCCGGGAGCTCCTACAATGAGCAGTTCTTC. Combining the CDR3 with reference TRBV5-6 and TRBJ2-1 gives the whole variable domain DAGVTQSPTHLIKTRGQQVTLRCSPKSGHDTVSWYQQALGQGPQFIFQYYEEEERQRGNFPDRFSGHQFPNYSSELNVNALLLGDSALYLCASSPGSSYNEQFFGPGTRLTVL.

J is TRBJ2-2 and V is TRBV9; 10 bases match TRBD1. The length of the CDR3 is 15 residues. CDR1 and CDR2 from the germline V gene are SGDLS and YYNGEE. Germline trimming cut 7 bases from V and 4 bases from J; bases unmatched to any gene: 7. CDR3 sequence reads: CASRRQGASTGELFF. The CDR3 DNA reads as TGTGCCAGCCGGCGACAGGGGGCGAGCACCGGGGAGCTGTTTTTT.

This clone came up once. The gene calls are TRBV20-1 and TRBJ2-1, with TRBD2 matching over 9 bases. The CDR3 sequence is 14 residues long. From germline, CDR1 is DFQATT and CDR2 SNEGSKA (reference sequence). V lost 3 bases and J lost 6; bases outside the gene matches: 6. CDR3 sequence reads: CSASFLAGTNEQFF. CDR3 DNA sequence: TGCAGTGCTAGTTTCCTAGCGGGAACCAATGAGCAGTTCTTC.

The chain is built from TRBV28 and TRBJ1-1; TRBD1 might be the D (6 bases). Trimming took off 10 bases at V and 2 bases at J, with 23 bases between the two ends. Germline V gives CDR1 MDHEN, CDR2 SYDVKM. The CDR3 is 16 amino acids. CDR3 in DNA: TGTGCCACCAGCCCTTGGGGCCAAGGGACAAACACTGAAGCTTTCTTT. This gives the protein CATSPWGQGTNTEAFF.

Only a few counts were recorded for this clone. The chain links TRBV7-9 to TRBJ2-7; 8 nucleotides align to TRBD2. CDR1 and CDR2 (germline): SEHNR, FQNEAQ (reference sequence). The V and J ends lost 5 bases and 6 bases, in that order; junction bases with no gene match: 24. CDR3 length: 19 amino acids. CDR3 in DNA: TGTGCCAGCAGCCGCAAAAGCGCCCGTGCGGGAGGCGCCTTAGGCGAGCAGTACTTC. This gives the protein CASSRKSARAGGALGEQYF.

CDR3 DNA: TGCAGCGTTGGGTCCGGGTCAGTGAGCTCCTACAATGAGCAGTTCTTC. Its protein product is CSVGSGSVSSYNEQFF. The chain employs TRBV29-1 and TRBJ2-1; the D is unclear. The CDR3 extends over 16 amino acids. V lost 4 bases and J 0 bases, leaving 16 bases between the germline ends. The germline V gene has CDR1 SQVTM and CDR2 ANQGSEA.

The rearrangement links TRBV27 to TRBJ2-5, with 11 bases fitting TRBD1. CDR3 length equals 15 residues. In germline, CDR1 is MNHEY, CDR2 SMNVEV (reference sequence). V lost 3 bases to trimming and J lost 5 bases; unmatched junction nucleotides: 5. The CDR3 sequence is CASSLDRGRLETQYF. The CDR3 bases are TGTGCCAGCAGTTTGGACAGGGGGCGTTTGGAGACCCAGTACTTC.

This chain links TRBV27 with TRBJ2-1; TRBD2 aligns across 13 bases. Germline assignment: CDR1 MNHEY and CDR2 SMNVEV (reference sequence). The junction had 2 bases not matched to a gene; V was cut back by 2 bases and J by 7 bases. CDR3 length: 15 residues. CDR3 nucleotide sequence: TGTGCCAGCAGTTTACCGGGACTAGCGGGAAATGAGCAGTTCTTC. It encodes CASSLPGLAGNEQFF.